The clone carrying this T cell receptor (beta chain) was seen once. Sequenced by immunoSEQ multiplex PCR; TCRdb stores in-frame clones only, minus some. The repertoire holds under 200,000 clones, with 85% to 95% as singletons. The record originates from a study of control samples from healthy donors and cancer patients. Germline loops: CDR1 MNHEY, CDR2 SVGAGI. Trimming pared 7 bases from V and 12 bases from J, leaving 10 bases between. The CDR3 is made up of 10 amino acids. The rearrangement uses TRBV6-5 and TRBJ2-1; D is unresolved. Material for sequencing was blood. The TCR sequence derives from a woman aged 55-75 years in good health. The CDR3, as DNA: TGTGCCAGCACCCTGGGCACGCAGTTCTTC. Its protein product is CASTLGTQFF.